The 18 T cell receptor beta chains in this list originate from one sample, sequenced in a study of blood T cells in healthy people across ages (dated by TCRdb to the mid-2010s). Library prep was done by 5' RACE. Sequencing used an Illumina HiSeq 2500. The second PCR ran for about 6 to 12 cycles and used a J-beta primer mix along with a sample-barcoded 5' primer. Through fastp at Q25 and MiXCR, TCRdb rebuilt clones from the public reads, retaining in-frame beta chains. Each entry is one CDR3 protein sequence, shown with its most common DNA and genes. Recorded for this sample are hundreds of thousands of distinct CDR3 sequences; 25% to 30% of them occurred a single time. The ten largest clones represent roughly 17% of the sample. Sample: blood. These receptors were collected from an elderly woman in good health.

In its sample, this clonotype was seen many times. The gene calls are TRBV12-3 or TRBV12-4 and TRBJ2-1, with a tentative D call TRBD2 (6 bases). Trimming took off 5 bases at V and 9 bases at J, with 14 bases between the two ends. The CDR3 has 13 residues. Here the CDR3 reads CASSPRLGFEQFF. CDR3 bases: TGTGCCAGCAGTCCCCGACTAGGGTTTGAGCAGTTCTTC.

This clonotype was detected ten times or more. V and J are TRBV6-2 or TRBV6-3 and TRBJ2-4; no definite D call. The V end was cut by 5 bases, the J end by 0 bases, with 11 bases between. The CDR3 runs 15 residues. The V gene's germline CDR1 is MNHEY and CDR2 SVGEGT. The CDR3 spells CASSDPGLAKNIQYF. DNA of the CDR3: TGTGCCAGCAGTGATCCGGGTCTAGCCAAAAACATTCAGTACTTC.

About this clonotype: This could be a read error, since a much larger clone is one nucleotide away. The chain has TRBV7-2 and TRBJ1-2, with 11 positions matching TRBD1. CDR1 is SGHTA, CDR2 FQGNSA, per germline. The CDR3 length is 15 residues. Here the CDR3 DNA reads TGTGCCGGCAGCCTCGGGACAGGGGGAAGGGATGGCTACACCTTC. It yields the protein CAGSLGTGGRDGYTF.

Ten or more counts support this clonotype. The chain carries TRBV28 and TRBJ2-5, with 8 bases matching TRBD1. The J call could be wrong; TRBJ2-7 is a better fit for the DNA end. The CDR3 consists of 14 residues. Germline CDR1 MDHEN, CDR2 SYDVKM. CDR3 in amino acids: CASSPGTGSVEQYF. CDR3 coding DNA: TGTGCCAGCAGCCCCGGGACAGGATCGGTCGAGCAGTACTTC.

The J gene is TRBJ2-5, the V gene TRBV9; TRBD1 is a possible D gene (5 bases). The CDR3 is 13 residues long. V was cut by 2 bases and J by 7 bases, with 12 bases left in between. Germline CDR1 SGDLS, CDR2 YYNGEE. CDR3 amino acids: CASSVQGTGTQYF. The DNA of the CDR3 is TGTGCCAGCAGCGTTCAGGGCACGGGGACCCAGTACTTC.

There are many counts of this clonotype. The gene calls are TRBV6-5 and TRBJ2-1; D is possibly TRBD1 or TRBD2 (5 bases each). Germline V lookup: CDR1 MNHEY, CDR2 SVGAGI. The CDR3 has 16 amino acids. V lost 0 bases, J lost 8 bases, and 17 bases lay in between. CDR3 region: CASSYSQGVSWHEQFF. The CDR3 region has the DNA TGTGCCAGCAGTTACTCTCAGGGAGTTAGTTGGCATGAGCAGTTCTTC.

This clonotype was observed a single time. Germline is not matched at one junction end, which may reflect a read error. This rearrangement joins TRBV6-7 to TRBJ2-5; 7 bases are a match to TRBD1. TRBV6-7 is sorted into the ORF group, with uncertain function. The CDR3 runs to 14 residues. CDR3 loop: CASSFRDSQEAQYF. The CDR3 DNA reads TGTGCCAGCAGTTTCCGGGACAGTCAAGAGGCCCAGTACTTC.

The chain combines TRBV7-9 with TRBJ1-2; maybe TRBD1 (6 bases). Germline V gene data show CDR1 as SEHNR and CDR2 as FQNEAQ (reference sequence). The V gene lost 8 bases and the J gene lost 3 bases, with 28 bases spanning the gap. This CDR3 is built from 18 residues. CDR3 sequence (DNA): TGTGCCAGCTCATATCTCGGGGGCAGGAAAGTACGGGACTATGGCTACACCTTC. It translates to CASSYLGGRKVRDYGYTF.

Remarks on this clonotype: Just one base apart from a much larger clone, this may be a read error. The rearrangement uses TRBV29-1 and TRBJ2-5; TRBD2 agrees at 9 bases. Looked up from germline, CDR1 is SQVTM and CDR2 is ANQGSEA. The CDR3 loop spans 13 amino acids. The CDR3 bases are TGCAGTGGTGCGCGGGGGGGCTACAATGAGCAGTACTTC. It codes for CSGARGGYNEQYF. Full variable domain (outside the CDR3, taken from reference TRBV29-1 and TRBJ2-5): SAVISQKPSRDICQRGTSLTIQCQVDSQVTMMFWYRQQPGQSLTLIATANQGSEATYESGFVIDKFPISRPNLTFSTLTVSNMSPEDSSIYLCSGARGGYNEQYFGPGTRLLVL.

For this clonotype: A read error is possible here, since a much larger clone lies one base away. The rearrangement joins TRBV4-3 to TRBJ2-1; 7 nucleotides align to TRBD1. With 0 bases clipped from V and 10 bases from J, the junction kept 9 bases outside the gene matches. The germline CDR1 and CDR2 sequences are LGHNA and YSLEER. This CDR3 spans 15 amino acids. CDR3 loop: CASSQDLAGGREQFF. The DNA for the CDR3 is TGCGCCAGCAGCCAAGATTTAGCAGGGGGTCGCGAGCAGTTCTTC.

The rearrangement links TRBV12-3 or TRBV12-4 to TRBJ1-2; D not resolved. Trimming took off 3 bases at V and 4 bases at J, with 15 bases between the two ends. The CDR3 runs 15 residues. CDR3 residues: CASSFGRGSGYGYTF. The CDR3 DNA sequence: TGTGCCAGCAGTTTCGGACGGGGATCGGGCTATGGCTACACCTTC.

This clonotype has more than one count but fewer than ten. V usage is TRBV6-2 or TRBV6-3 and J usage is TRBJ2-7; D uncertain. Germline V gene data show CDR1 as MNHEY and CDR2 as SVGEGT. V was clipped by 8 bases and J by 10 bases, with 18 bases between them. The CDR3 totals 12 residues. As DNA, the CDR3 is TGTGCCAGCCGGAGTTCCTCTACGAAACAGTACTTC. Encoded protein: CASRSSSTKQYF.

This chain connects TRBV29-1 to TRBJ2-3; D might be TRBD2 (6 bases). The CDR3 is 14 amino acids. The V end was cut by 7 bases, the J end by 4 bases, with 18 bases between. CDR1 SQVTM and CDR2 ANQGSEA come from the germline V gene. The CDR3 sequence is CSARDFQLADTQYF. For the CDR3, the DNA is TGCAGCGCCAGGGACTTTCAGTTAGCAGATACGCAGTATTTT.

The rearrangement joins TRBV29-1 to TRBJ2-3, with 8 bases aligning to TRBD2. The CDR3 is made up of 12 amino acids. J gave up 6 bases and V 6 bases, and 5 bases lay outside the gene matches. CDR1 and CDR2 from the germline V gene are SQVTM and ANQGSEA. DNA of the CDR3: TGCAGCGTCTTAGCGGGACCGGATACGCAGTATTTT. Its translation is CSVLAGPDTQYF.

This clonotype was observed at least ten times. The gene calls are TRBV12-3 or TRBV12-4 and TRBJ2-7; 7 nucleotides agree with TRBD2. The V segment lost 7 bases and the J segment 3 bases; nucleotides outside the gene matches: 6. The CDR3 has 13 residues. The CDR3 DNA is TGTGCCAGCACCCGGGGGGAGAACTACGAGCAGTACTTC. It is translated as CASTRGENYEQYF.

About this clonotype itself: Just one base apart from a much larger clone, this may be a read error. The rearrangement links TRBV10-3 to TRBJ2-3; 7 bases agree with TRBD1. J was trimmed by 4 bases and V by 7 bases; bases with no gene match: 5. The CDR3 is 13 amino acids. Germline assignment: CDR1 ENHRY and CDR2 SYGVKD. In nucleotides, the CDR3 is TGTGCCATCAACGGGCAGGGGGCAGATACGCAGTATTTT. It yields the protein CAINGQGADTQYF.

The sample holds one count of this clonotype. The J gene is TRBJ1-3, the V gene TRBV20-1, with 7 bases lining up with TRBD1. Germline CDR1 DFQATT, CDR2 SNEGSKA (reference sequence). There are 14 residues in the CDR3. The V and J ends lost 5 bases and 3 bases, in that order; junction bases with no gene match: 7. CDR3 DNA sequence: TGCAGTGCTTCAGACAGGGAGGGTGGAAACACCATATATTTT. Encoded protein: CSASDREGGNTIYF.

There are a few counts of this clonotype. The rearrangement joins TRBV27 to TRBJ2-3; D gene unclear. V lost 5 bases and J 4 bases, leaving 7 bases between the germline ends. The CDR3 runs 12 residues. CDR1 and CDR2 from the germline V gene are MNHEY and SMNVEV (reference sequence). CDR3 sequence: CASSRLSDTQYF. Here the CDR3 DNA reads TGTGCCAGCAGTCGCCTTTCAGATACGCAGTATTTT.